The clone carrying this TCR beta chain was observed a few times. Its target is not known. Extracted RNA was reverse transcribed into cDNA, the sequencing template. Clones were read by immunoSEQ multiplex PCR, and TCRdb kept only the in-frame ones, dropping some. The sample carries 180,000 or so clones, 58% recorded once. The sample originates from a study of CD8+ T cells in alopecia areata. Whole-study findings and limits: One nonresponder leaves baseline CD8+ expansion's link to response uncertain.

Treatment reported: oral pan-JAK inhibitor, 5-10 mg twice daily. The researchers isolated CD4+ and CD8+ T cells from PBMCs by sorting. Germline V lookup: CDR1 LNHNV, CDR2 YYDKDF (reference sequence). The V gene lost 0 bases and the J gene lost 5 bases, with 16 bases spanning the gap. This CDR3 comprises 16 residues. The V and J genes are TRBV15 and TRBJ2-5, with D tentatively TRBD1 or TRBD2 (6 bases each). The input for sequencing was CD4+ T cells sorted from blood, taken at approximately week 60, from a patient treated with tofacitinib. This TCR came from a human donor with alopecia areata. The DNA for the CDR3 is TGTGCCACCAGCAGAGATGGAGGGGGGCACGGTGAGACCCAGTACTTC. It yields the protein CATSRDGGGHGETQYF.